A selection of T cell receptor beta chains follows, all from one sample in a study of long-term antiretroviral therapy in people with HIV. Repertoires were generated with immunoSEQ multiplex PCR, while TCRdb's copy carries only in-frame clones and drops some. The sample shows roughly 17,000 clones, 75% to 90% of them seen only once. Material: unsorted PBMCs, obtained 0.3 years after starting antiretroviral therapy. The receptor set was obtained from a young man with HIV. The conserved cysteine and the conserved F or W are not part of the CDR3 here. Each record gives: D gene, J gene, V gene, CDR3 protein. A D gene is named only where the DNA matches it firmly.

d_gene: TRBD1; j_gene: TRBJ1-2; v_gene: TRBV5-1; CDR3aa: ASSDRDTNYGYT
d_gene: TRBD2; j_gene: TRBJ2-2; v_gene: TRBV9; CDR3aa: ASSVAGGGTGELF
d_gene: .; j_gene: TRBJ2-3; v_gene: TRBV6-5; CDR3aa: ASSRPPTDTQY
d_gene: .; j_gene: TRBJ1-5; v_gene: TRBV19; CDR3aa: ASSRSGGNQPQH
d_gene: TRBD2; j_gene: TRBJ2-7; v_gene: TRBV5-1; CDR3aa: ASSQGGREQY
d_gene: TRBD2; j_gene: TRBJ2-1; v_gene: TRBV9; CDR3aa: ASSVGTRGNEQF
d_gene: .; j_gene: TRBJ2-7; v_gene: TRBV2; CDR3aa: ASSGQGNEQY
d_gene: TRBD2; j_gene: TRBJ2-2; v_gene: TRBV27; CDR3aa: ASHTSGGTGELF
d_gene: .; j_gene: TRBJ1-2; v_gene: TRBV19; CDR3aa: ACTGTPYSDGYT
d_gene: .; j_gene: TRBJ1-2; v_gene: TRBV7-9; CDR3aa: ASNRDPYGYT
d_gene: TRBD1; j_gene: TRBJ1-2; v_gene: TRBV27; CDR3aa: ASSLIGRGQGNYGYT
d_gene: .; j_gene: TRBJ1-1; v_gene: TRBV15; CDR3aa: ATKHGAEAF
d_gene: .; j_gene: TRBJ2-2; v_gene: TRBV7-7; CDR3aa: ASSLAPRGSGPGELF
d_gene: TRBD2; j_gene: TRBJ2-5; v_gene: TRBV29-1; CDR3aa: SHSGGAETQY
d_gene: TRBD1; j_gene: TRBJ2-2; v_gene: TRBV19; CDR3aa: ASTHPETGFTGELF
d_gene: .; j_gene: TRBJ2-2; v_gene: TRBV7-3; CDR3aa: ASSLTNTGELF
d_gene: .; j_gene: TRBJ2-1; v_gene: TRBV10-3; CDR3aa: ATKITKGEGYNEQF
d_gene: .; j_gene: TRBJ1-1; v_gene: TRBV6-5; CDR3aa: ASSYLDGEAF
d_gene: .; j_gene: TRBJ1-6; v_gene: TRBV6-5; CDR3aa: ASARGPNSPLH
d_gene: .; j_gene: TRBJ1-4; v_gene: TRBV27; CDR3aa: ASRRGVFNEKLF
d_gene: .; j_gene: TRBJ2-1; v_gene: TRBV7-2; CDR3aa: ASSPNGAYNEQF
d_gene: .; j_gene: TRBJ2-6; v_gene: TRBV7-8; CDR3aa: ASGFLTGANVLT